Below are 23 T cell receptor beta chains sequenced from a single sample in a study of cytomegalovirus exposure and HLA in healthy donors. 13 Jbeta primers and 60 Vbeta primers were used for the PCR. Sequenced by immunoSEQ multiplex PCR; TCRdb stores in-frame clones only, minus some. Listed are fewer than 30,000 clones; roughly 0.65% falls within the top ten. Sequencing was carried out using PBMCs. The receptor set was obtained from a man aged 30 to 45 in good health and CMV-seronegative.

The genes are TRBV18 and TRBJ2-7; D gene uncertain. The CDR3 is 12 residues long. The V gene's germline CDR1 is KGHSH and CDR2 LQKENI. V lost 5 bases, J lost 9 bases, and 14 bases lay in between. The CDR3 region has the DNA TGTGCCAGCTCAGAACCGGTCTCCCCGCAGTACTTC. Its protein product is CASSEPVSPQYF.

The rearrangement joins TRBV15 to TRBJ2-7, with D hard to call. The germline gives CDR1 LNHNV, CDR2 YYDKDF (reference sequence). The CDR3 runs 14 residues. V was pared by 0 bases and J by 7 bases, with 13 bases between. The CDR3 is CATSRDLAVGEQYF. The CDR3 region has the DNA TGTGCCACCAGCAGAGATTTGGCGGTCGGGGAGCAGTACTTC.

J is TRBJ1-1 and V is TRBV18; D is uncertain. CDR3 size: 13 residues. Per the germline V gene, CDR1 is KGHSH and CDR2 is LQKENI. The V end was cut by 6 bases, the J end by 3 bases, with 11 bases between. This CDR3 reads CASSRSRDTEAFF. CDR3 nucleotides: TGTGCCAGCTCTCGAAGTCGGGACACTGAAGCTTTCTTT.

The chain has TRBV13 and TRBJ1-4, with 9 nucleotides matching TRBD1. Germline values: CDR1 PRHDT, CDR2 FYEKMQ (reference sequence). The CDR3 has 17 amino acids. J was trimmed by 8 bases and V by 4 bases; bases with no gene match: 14. The CDR3 loop reads CASSSSRDRVREEKLFF. The DNA for the CDR3 is TGTGCCAGCAGCTCGTCCCGGGACAGGGTACGAGAGGAAAAACTGTTTTTT.

The chain is built from TRBV19 and TRBJ2-7, with TRBD1 matching over 8 bases. Germline V CDR1 and CDR2: LNHDA, SQIVND (reference sequence). Trimming cost V 5 bases and J 0 bases; bases outside gene matches: 6. The CDR3 spans 15 residues. CDR3 DNA sequence: TGTGCCAGTAGTGTCAGGGGGCCACTCTCCTACGAGCAGTACTTC. It is translated as CASSVRGPLSYEQYF.

The rearrangement uses TRBV29-1 and TRBJ1-5, with TRBD1 matching 7 bases. Trimming took 6 bases from V and 4 from J; bases not matched to a gene: 6. This CDR3 spans 13 amino acids. Germline V lookup: CDR1 SQVTM, CDR2 ANQGSEA. CDR3: CSVAGTVNQPQHF. In DNA, the CDR3 is TGCAGCGTGGCCGGGACAGTGAATCAGCCCCAGCATTTT.

The CDR3 DNA follows: TGCAGCGTTCAGTACAGGGGAACCTACAATGAGCAGTTCTTC. This translates into CSVQYRGTYNEQFF. V usage is TRBV29-1 and J usage is TRBJ2-1; TRBD1 matches 7 bases. CDR3 length: 14 residues. Germline lookup yields CDR1 SQVTM and CDR2 ANQGSEA. The V and J ends lost 5 bases and 2 bases, in that order; junction bases with no gene match: 6.

This chain joins TRBV6-5 and TRBJ2-3; D remains ambiguous. V was clipped by 6 bases and J by 3 bases, with 10 bases between them. The CDR3 spans 13 residues. The germline gives CDR1 MNHEY, CDR2 SVGAGI. This chain's CDR3 is CASSGSKTDTQYF. CDR3 coding DNA: TGTGCCAGCAGCGGTTCGAAGACAGATACGCAGTATTTT.

This sequence joins TRBV6-5 and TRBJ2-1; 7 bases match TRBD2. This CDR3 has 10 amino acids. The germline CDR1 and CDR2 sequences are MNHEY and SVGAGI. The ends lost 10 bases at V and 10 bases at J; junction bases unmatched: 4. CDR3 bases: TGTGCCACAAGGGAGGGAGAGCAGTTCTTC. Translated: CATREGEQFF.

The V gene is TRBV20-1, the J gene TRBJ2-7; D possibly corresponds to TRBD2 (6 bases). The germline V and J ends were trimmed by 3 bases and 6 bases, with 6 bases remaining between them. There are 10 residues in the CDR3. Germline-derived CDR1 and CDR2 are DFQATT and SNEGSKA (reference sequence). Written as DNA, the CDR3 is TGCAGTGCTAGGGGGGGCGAGCAGTACTTC. It is translated as CSARGGEQYF.

This chain connects TRBV7-3 to TRBJ1-2; D not resolved. V was trimmed by 3 bases and J by 2 bases, leaving 7 bases between them. The CDR3 contains 13 residues. Looked up from germline, CDR1 is SGHTA and CDR2 is FQGTGA. In nucleotides, the CDR3 is TGTGCCAGCAGCTTGCAGGCCAACTATGGCTACACCTTC. It encodes CASSLQANYGYTF.

About this clone itself: In the same sample, other DNA sequences code for this CDR3. The chain employs TRBV6-6 and TRBJ1-2; a possible D gene is TRBD1 (6 bases). The germline CDR1 and CDR2 sequences are MNHNY and SVGAGI (reference sequence). Trimming pared 6 bases from V and 0 bases from J, leaving 17 bases between. This CDR3 contains 16 residues. Here the CDR3 DNA reads TGTGCCAGCAGCTACACCCAGGGGAATCCTAACTATGGCTACACCTTC. Its translation is CASSYTQGNPNYGYTF.

The J gene is TRBJ1-4, the V gene TRBV15; TRBD1 aligns across 7 bases. There are 15 residues in the CDR3. Trimming removed 3 bases from V and 4 bases from J; junction bases left unmatched: 5. CDR1 is LNHNV and CDR2 is YYDKDF in the germline V gene (reference sequence). The CDR3 nucleotides read TGTGCCACCAGCAGGACGGGACAGATTAATGAAAAACTGTTTTTT. Translation: CATSRTGQINEKLFF.

The chain carries TRBV13 and TRBJ1-4; 8 nucleotides agree with TRBD1. The length of the CDR3 is 15 residues. Trimming removed 4 bases from V and 8 bases from J; junction bases left unmatched: 9. Germline loops: CDR1 PRHDT, CDR2 FYEKMQ (reference sequence). The CDR3 is CASSSYDRGAEKLFF. As DNA, the CDR3 is TGTGCCAGCAGCTCGTACGACAGGGGCGCCGAAAAACTGTTTTTT.

The chain couples TRBV6-5 to TRBJ1-3; D is unclear. The germline V gene has CDR1 MNHEY and CDR2 SVGAGI. V gave up 5 bases and J gave up 4 bases, with 3 bases separating them. The CDR3 runs 11 residues. CDR3 amino acids: CASSTGNTIYF. DNA for the CDR3: TGTGCCAGCAGTACAGGAAACACCATATATTTT.

The rearrangement links TRBV6-1 to TRBJ2-7; 9 bases match TRBD1. The V gene's germline CDR1 is MNHNS and CDR2 SASEGT. The CDR3 extends over 16 amino acids. The V and J ends lost 6 bases and 0 bases, in that order; junction bases with no gene match: 9. CDR3 DNA: TGTGCCAGCAGAGAAAACAGGGGGCTCGGCTCCTACGAGCAGTACTTC. It translates to CASRENRGLGSYEQYF.

The V and J genes are TRBV7-9 and TRBJ2-7; perhaps TRBD2 as D (5 bases). Germline CDR1 SEHNR, CDR2 FQNEAQ (reference sequence). This CDR3 has 14 amino acids. Trimming left V 5 bases short and J 2 bases short, with 13 bases between. CDR3 DNA: TGTGCCAGCAGCCCTGAGCGGTACCCCTACGAGCAGTACTTC. It codes for CASSPERYPYEQYF.

The CDR3: CASSYKGALKETQYF. The CDR3 coding sequence is TGTGCCAGCAGCTATAAGGGGGCGCTGAAAGAGACCCAGTACTTC. V and J are TRBV2 and TRBJ2-5, with 7 bases identical to TRBD1. The CDR3 totals 15 residues. Trimming cost V 6 bases and J 3 bases; bases outside gene matches: 10. Germline CDR1 reads SNHLY; CDR2 reads FYNNEI. The variable domain in full, completed from reference TRBV2 and TRBJ2-5, reads EPEVTQTPSHQVTQMGQEVILRCVPISNHLYFYWYRQILGQKVEFLVSFYNNEISEKSEIFDDQFSVERPDGSNFTLKIRSTKLEDSAMYFCASSYKGALKETQYFGPGTRLLVL.

The rearrangement uses TRBV6-5 and TRBJ2-5, with TRBD2 as a possible D gene (6 bases). The J call is uncertain, as TRBJ2-7 better fits the DNA end. Germline CDR1 reads MNHEY; CDR2 reads SVGAGI. This CDR3 region has 15 residues. CDR3 amino acids: CASSRLAGSSYEQYF. For the CDR3, the DNA is TGTGCCAGCAGTCGCCTCGCCGGGAGTTCCTACGAGCAGTACTTC.

The J gene is TRBJ2-7, the V gene TRBV2, with TRBD2 identical over 12 bases. The CDR3 is made up of 16 amino acids. Germline V gene data show CDR1 as SNHLY and CDR2 as FYNNEI. The ends lost 6 bases at V and 4 bases at J; junction bases unmatched: 10. This CDR3 is CASRQDLAGGLYEQYF. CDR3 DNA sequence: TGTGCCAGCAGGCAAGATCTAGCGGGAGGGTTATACGAGCAGTACTTC.

The chain employs TRBV27 and TRBJ2-7; D is possibly TRBD1 (5 bases). Germline CDR1 reads MNHEY; CDR2 reads SMNVEV (reference sequence). CDR3 length: 14 amino acids. V lost 1 base and J 3 bases, leaving 10 bases between the germline ends. CDR3 residues: CASSLYGQIYEQYF. The CDR3 bases are TGTGCCAGCAGTTTATACGGACAAATCTACGAGCAGTACTTC.

The chain combines TRBV29-1 with TRBJ2-7, with a possible D match to TRBD2 (5 bases). V was clipped by 2 bases and J by 3 bases, with 8 bases between them. The length of the CDR3 is 12 residues. Germline lookup yields CDR1 SQVTM and CDR2 ANQGSEA. CDR3 amino acids: CSVETGIYEQYF. The CDR3 DNA sequence: TGCAGCGTTGAAACCGGGATCTACGAGCAGTACTTC.

The chain uses TRBV5-4 and TRBJ2-2, with TRBD1 identical over 8 bases. With V trimmed by 2 bases and J by 5 bases, 8 bases remained unmatched. The germline V gene has CDR1 SGHNT and CDR2 YYREEE (reference sequence). This CDR3 is built from 16 residues. The CDR3 sequence is CASSFADRGYTGELFF. The CDR3 DNA follows: TGTGCCAGCAGCTTTGCCGACAGGGGATATACCGGGGAGCTGTTTTTT.